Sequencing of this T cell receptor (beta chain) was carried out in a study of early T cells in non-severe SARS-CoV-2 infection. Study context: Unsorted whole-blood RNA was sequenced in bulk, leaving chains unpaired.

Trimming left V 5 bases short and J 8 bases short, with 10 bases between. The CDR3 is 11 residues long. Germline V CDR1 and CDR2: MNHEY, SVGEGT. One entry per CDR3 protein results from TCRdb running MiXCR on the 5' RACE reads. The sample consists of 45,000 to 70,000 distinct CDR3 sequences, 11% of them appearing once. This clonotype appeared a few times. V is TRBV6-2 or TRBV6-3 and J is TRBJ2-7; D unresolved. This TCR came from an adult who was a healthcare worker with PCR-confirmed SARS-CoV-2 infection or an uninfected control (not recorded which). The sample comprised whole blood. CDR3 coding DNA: TGTGCCAGCAGTACAGCCCAGAAGCAGTACTTC. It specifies CASSTAQKQYF.